This T cell receptor (beta chain) stems from a study of immune characterization of retroperitoneal liposarcoma. Germline-derived CDR1 and CDR2 are MNHNY and SVGAGI (reference sequence). Trimming cost V 0 bases and J 4 bases, with 9 bases left between them. This CDR3 is built from 14 residues. TCRdb passed the PCR reads through MiXCR, listing each CDR3 protein once. The repertoire holds some 9,100 distinct CDR3 sequences, with around a quarter as singletons. The chain employs TRBV6-6 and TRBJ1-2; D gene uncertain. Sequences were obtained from tumor tissue. This clonotype was sampled from a male donor with retroperitoneal liposarcoma. CDR3 nucleotides: TGTGCCAGCAGTTACTCGTCGGGGTTCTATGGCTACACCTTC. Translated, it gives CASSYSSGFYGYTF.